These T cell receptor beta chains were read from a single sample in a study of blood T cell repertoires in COVID-19. The data were produced by immunoSEQ multiplex PCR, yet TCRdb's version contains in-frame clones alone and is incomplete. The sample lists 150,000 to 200,000 clones, about 87% seen once, with approximately 0.93% in the top ten. Sequenced input: peripheral blood. The source is a woman aged 18 to 35 who had recovered from COVID-19. The CDR3 runs from the conserved cysteine through the conserved F or W. A D gene is named only where the DNA matches it firmly. Size is stated for part of the rows, as once, few or many counts, or as a class when the clone is expanded.

size	V	J	D	CDR3	DNA
-	TRBV7-2	TRBJ1-5	-	CASSLRATVNQPQHF	TGTGCCAGCAGCTTAAGGGCGACAGTCAATCAGCCCCAGCATTTT
-	TRBV9	TRBJ1-2	TRBD1	CASSVGSGTAANYGYTF	TGTGCCAGCAGCGTAGGTTCGGGGACAGCAGCTAACTATGGCTACACCTTC
once	TRBV25-1	TRBJ1-2	TRBD1	CASSLSGGDGYTF	TGTGCCAGCAGCCTCTCAGGGGGCGATGGCTACACCTTC
few	TRBV7-9	TRBJ2-7	-	CASSLDDYHGAYEQYF	TGTGCCAGCAGCTTAGACGACTATCATGGGGCCTACGAGCAGTACTTC
-	TRBV12-5	TRBJ1-2	TRBD1	CASDRQGGYGYTF	TGTGCTAGTGATAGACAGGGAGGCTATGGCTACACCTTC
few	TRBV6-4	TRBJ2-1	-	CASSPELEYNEQFF	TGTGCCAGCAGTCCGGAACTAGAATACAATGAGCAGTTCTTC
-	TRBV6-5	TRBJ2-3	TRBD2	CASSPKRGGADTQYF	TGTGCCAGCAGCCCGAAGCGGGGAGGCGCAGATACGCAGTATTTT
once	TRBV28	TRBJ1-4	TRBD1	CASRADRGRIEKLFF	TGTGCCAGCAGGGCCGACAGGGGAAGAATTGAAAAACTGTTTTTT
-	TRBV6-2/TRBV6-3	TRBJ1-6	-	CASSLGNSPLHF	TGTGCCAGCAGTCTCGGGAATTCACCCCTCCACTTT
-	TRBV5-5	TRBJ1-1	TRBD1	CASSFPGGGSEAFF	TGTGCCAGCAGCTTCCCAGGGGGCGGGTCTGAAGCTTTCTTT
-	TRBV10-3	TRBJ2-5	TRBD1	CAISESSRGRETQYF	TGTGCCATCAGTGAGTCGAGCAGGGGGCGAGAGACCCAGTACTTC
-	TRBV6-5	TRBJ2-1	TRBD1	CASSRQGAENEQFF	TGTGCCAGCAGTCGTCAGGGGGCGGAGAATGAGCAGTTCTTC
-	TRBV19	TRBJ2-7	-	CASSAGHEQYF	TGTGCCAGTAGCGCAGGGCATGAGCAGTACTTC
-	TRBV7-6	TRBJ1-5	-	CASSLSGYSDQPQHF	TGTGCCAGCAGCTTGTCAGGGTATTCTGATCAGCCCCAGCATTTT
-	TRBV25-1	TRBJ2-2	TRBD1	CASSGYLTGGYTGELFF	TGTGCCAGCAGTGGGTATCTCACAGGGGGCTATACCGGGGAGCTGTTTTTT
-	TRBV20-1	TRBJ1-1	-	CSARDTEAFF	TGCAGTGCCCGGGACACTGAAGCTTTCTTT